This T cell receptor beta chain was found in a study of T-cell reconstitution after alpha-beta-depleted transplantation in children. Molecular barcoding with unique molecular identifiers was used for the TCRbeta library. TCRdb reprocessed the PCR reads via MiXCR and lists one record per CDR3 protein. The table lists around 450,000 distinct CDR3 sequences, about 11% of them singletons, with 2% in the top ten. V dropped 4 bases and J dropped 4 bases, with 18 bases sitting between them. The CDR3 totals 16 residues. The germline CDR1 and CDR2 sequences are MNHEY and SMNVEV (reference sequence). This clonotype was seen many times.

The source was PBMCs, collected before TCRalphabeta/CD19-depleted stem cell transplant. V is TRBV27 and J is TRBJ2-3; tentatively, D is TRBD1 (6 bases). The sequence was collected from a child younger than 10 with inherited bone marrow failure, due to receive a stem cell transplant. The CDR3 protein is CASSSTFPTGPDTQYF. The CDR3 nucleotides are TGTGCCAGCAGTTCGACCTTTCCCACAGGGCCAGATACGCAGTATTTT.